This T cell receptor (beta chain) was found in a study of CD8+ T cells in alopecia areata. About the research overall: For the treated group, dosing was oral tofacitinib at 5 to 10 mg twice daily. Treated patients were scored for severity by percent of scalp affected.

RNA, once extracted, was reverse transcribed into cDNA for use as the sequencing template. The data were produced by immunoSEQ multiplex PCR, yet TCRdb's version contains in-frame clones alone and is incomplete. The sample includes about 190,000 clones, 60% of them seen just once. Looked up from germline, CDR1 is GTSNPN and CDR2 is SVGIG (reference sequence). This CDR3 is 15 amino acids long. V lost 3 bases to trimming and J lost 4 bases; unmatched junction nucleotides: 10. Treatment specified: oral pan-JAK inhibitor, 5-10 mg twice daily. Samples from alopecia areata patients were lesional scalp punch biopsies and peripheral blood.

This chain connects TRBV30 to TRBJ1-1; 8 bases are shared with TRBD1. This clonotype was sampled from a human donor with alopecia areata. The starting material was CD4+ T cells sorted from blood, obtained at week 4, from a patient treated with tofacitinib. The CDR3 spells CAWSPTTGGITEAFF. CDR3 in DNA: TGTGCCTGGAGCCCAACAACAGGGGGGATCACTGAAGCTTTCTTT.